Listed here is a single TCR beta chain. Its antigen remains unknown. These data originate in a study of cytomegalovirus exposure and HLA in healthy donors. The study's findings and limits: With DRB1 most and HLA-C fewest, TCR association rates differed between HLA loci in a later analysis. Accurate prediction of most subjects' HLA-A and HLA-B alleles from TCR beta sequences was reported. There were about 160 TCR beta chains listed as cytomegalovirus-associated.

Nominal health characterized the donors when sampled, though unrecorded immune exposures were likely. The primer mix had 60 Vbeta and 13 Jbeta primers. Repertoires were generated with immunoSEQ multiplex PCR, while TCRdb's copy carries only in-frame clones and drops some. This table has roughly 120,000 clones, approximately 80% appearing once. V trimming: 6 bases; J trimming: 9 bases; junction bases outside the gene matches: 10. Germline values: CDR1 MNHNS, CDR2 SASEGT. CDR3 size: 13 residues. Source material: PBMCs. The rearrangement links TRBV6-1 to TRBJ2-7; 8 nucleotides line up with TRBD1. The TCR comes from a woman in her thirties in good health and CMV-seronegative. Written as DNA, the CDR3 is TGTGCCAGCAGGGGACAGGTCTGGACCGGGCAGTACTTC. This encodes CASRGQVWTGQYF.